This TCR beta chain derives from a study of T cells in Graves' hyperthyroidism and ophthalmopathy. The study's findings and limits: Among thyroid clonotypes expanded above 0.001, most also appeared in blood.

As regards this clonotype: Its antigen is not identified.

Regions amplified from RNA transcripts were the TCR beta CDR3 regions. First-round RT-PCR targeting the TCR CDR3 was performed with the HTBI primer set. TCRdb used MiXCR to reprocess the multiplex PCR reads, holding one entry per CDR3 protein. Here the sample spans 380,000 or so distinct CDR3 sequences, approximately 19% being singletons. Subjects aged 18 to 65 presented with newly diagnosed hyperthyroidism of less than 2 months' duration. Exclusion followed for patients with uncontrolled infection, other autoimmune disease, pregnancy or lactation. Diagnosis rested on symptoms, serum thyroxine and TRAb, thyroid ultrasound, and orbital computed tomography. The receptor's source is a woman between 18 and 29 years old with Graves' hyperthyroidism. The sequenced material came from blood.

CDR3 protein: CATSTGQGAPYEQYF. CDR3 DNA: TGTGCCACCAGTACGGGACAGGGGGCCCCCTACGAGCAGTACTTC. V gene TRBV15 combines with J gene TRBJ2-7, with 12 bases aligning to TRBD1. CDR1 and CDR2 (germline): LNHNV, YYDKDF (reference sequence). The CDR3 has 15 amino acids. Unmatched junction bases numbered 5, after V lost 6 bases and J lost 2 bases.